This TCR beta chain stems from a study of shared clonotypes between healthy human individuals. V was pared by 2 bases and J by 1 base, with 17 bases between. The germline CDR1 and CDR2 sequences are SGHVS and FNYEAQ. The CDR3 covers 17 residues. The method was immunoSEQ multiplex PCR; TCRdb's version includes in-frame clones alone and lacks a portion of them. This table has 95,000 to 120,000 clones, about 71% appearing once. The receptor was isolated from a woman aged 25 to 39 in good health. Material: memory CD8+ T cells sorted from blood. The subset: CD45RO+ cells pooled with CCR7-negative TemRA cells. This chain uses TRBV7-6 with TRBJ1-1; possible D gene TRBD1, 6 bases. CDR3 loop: CASSLRGGGPWNTEAFF. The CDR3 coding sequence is TGTGCCAGCAGCTTACGGGGGGGCGGACCCTGGAACACTGAAGCTTTCTTT.